This record covers a single TCR beta chain. Its antigen is currently unknown. This sequence may be a read error, since a much larger clone differs from it by one base. CDR3 length equals 14 residues. Germline V gene lookup returns CDR1 MNHEY and CDR2 SVGAGI. Trimming cost V 2 bases and J 6 bases, with 13 bases left between them. Amplified TCR beta CDR3 regions came from RNA transcripts. The TCR CDR3 was amplified in a first-round RT-PCR using the HTBI primer set. TCRdb itself ran the multiplex PCR reads through MiXCR, one entry per CDR3 protein. This table has about half a million distinct CDR3 sequences, around 20% appearing once. The patients, who ranged from 18 to 65 in age, presented with newly diagnosed hyperthyroidism lasting under 2 months. Exclusions: uncontrolled infection, other autoimmune disease, pregnancy, lactation. This sample is drawn from a study of T cells in Graves' hyperthyroidism and ophthalmopathy. Whole-study results and caveats: Most expanded thyroid clonotypes above 0.001 also appeared in blood.

Input material: blood. The chain links TRBV6-5 to TRBJ1-1; D might be TRBD1 (5 bases). This receptor was identified in a man aged 18 to 35 with Graves' hyperthyroidism. The DNA of the CDR3 is TGTGCCAGCAGTTACCGACAGATTAACGCTGAAGCTTTCTTT. As protein: CASSYRQINAEAFF.